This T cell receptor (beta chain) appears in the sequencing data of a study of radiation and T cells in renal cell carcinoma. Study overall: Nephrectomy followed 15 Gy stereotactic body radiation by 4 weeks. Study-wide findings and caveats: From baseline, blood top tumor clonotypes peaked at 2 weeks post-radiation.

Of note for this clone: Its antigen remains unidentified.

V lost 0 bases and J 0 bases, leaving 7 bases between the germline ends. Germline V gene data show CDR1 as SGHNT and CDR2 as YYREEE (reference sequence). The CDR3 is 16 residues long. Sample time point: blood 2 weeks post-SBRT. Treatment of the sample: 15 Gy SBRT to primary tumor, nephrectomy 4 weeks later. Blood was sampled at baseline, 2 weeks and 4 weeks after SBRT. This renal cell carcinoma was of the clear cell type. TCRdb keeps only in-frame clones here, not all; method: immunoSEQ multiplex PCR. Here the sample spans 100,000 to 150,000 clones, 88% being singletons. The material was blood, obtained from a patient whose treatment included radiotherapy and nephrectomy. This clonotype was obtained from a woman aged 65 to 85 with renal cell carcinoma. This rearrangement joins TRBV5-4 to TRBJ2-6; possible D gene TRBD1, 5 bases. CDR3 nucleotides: TGTGCCAGCAGCTTGGGTGACAGCTCTGGGGCCAACGTCCTGACTTTC. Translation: CASSLGDSSGANVLTF.